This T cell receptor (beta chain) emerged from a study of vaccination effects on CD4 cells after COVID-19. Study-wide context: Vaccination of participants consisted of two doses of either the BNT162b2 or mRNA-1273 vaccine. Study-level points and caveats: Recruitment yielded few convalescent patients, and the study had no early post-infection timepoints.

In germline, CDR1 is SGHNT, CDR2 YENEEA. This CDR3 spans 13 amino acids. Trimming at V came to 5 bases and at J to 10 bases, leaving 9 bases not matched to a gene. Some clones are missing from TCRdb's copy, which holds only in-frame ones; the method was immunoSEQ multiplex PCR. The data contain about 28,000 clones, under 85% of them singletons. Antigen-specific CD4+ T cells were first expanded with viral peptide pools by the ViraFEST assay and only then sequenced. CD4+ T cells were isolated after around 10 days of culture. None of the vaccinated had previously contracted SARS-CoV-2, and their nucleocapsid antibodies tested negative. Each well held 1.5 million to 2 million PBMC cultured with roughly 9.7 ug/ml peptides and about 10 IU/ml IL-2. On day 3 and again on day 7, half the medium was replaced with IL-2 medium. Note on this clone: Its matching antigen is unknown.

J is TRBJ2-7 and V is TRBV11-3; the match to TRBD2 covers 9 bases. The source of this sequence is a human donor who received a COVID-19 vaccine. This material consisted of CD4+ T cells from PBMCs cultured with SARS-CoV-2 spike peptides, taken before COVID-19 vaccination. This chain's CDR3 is CASSTYSGSAQYF. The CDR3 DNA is TGTGCCAGCAGCACCTATAGCGGGAGCGCACAGTACTTC.